This record covers a single T cell receptor beta chain. Its antigen is currently unknown. This entry is derived from a study of T cells expressing NK-cell markers. Study-level findings and limits: Dominant NKG2C+ clonotypes made up roughly 1.0-7.0% of CD8+ T cells in 5 or 6 donors. HCMV specificity of the expanded NKG2C+ T cell clones was not established.

Germline V lookup: CDR1 DFQATT, CDR2 SNEGSKA (reference sequence). The CDR3 runs 15 residues. For TCR beta, cDNA was produced by 5'RACE template switching with UMIs. Using the 5' RACE reads, TCRdb records one entry per CDR3 protein without DNA. Its clone listing holds under 500,000 distinct CDR3 sequences. The J gene is TRBJ2-1, the V gene TRBV20-1; TCRdb calls TRBD2, which cannot be checked without DNA. Sequencing was done on a sample of blood T cells: a sorted CD56 or NKG2C T cell subset, CD4+ or CD8+ T cells, or bulk PBMC T cells (not recorded which). This TCR came from a woman between 18 and 75 years old in good health. CDR3 sequence: CSARSGRDPYNEQFF.